This T cell receptor beta chain was recorded in a study of shared T cell receptors in the human thymus. TCRdb keeps only in-frame clones here, not all; method: immunoSEQ multiplex PCR. The sample holds roughly 560,000 clones; around 78% are singletons and the top ten take about 0.014%. The CDR3 runs 13 residues. Germline CDR1 MNHEY, CDR2 SMNVEV (reference sequence). These data were likewise used in another study, on human thymus T cells. That report adds: The study used thymus tissue resected during corrective heart surgery. Thymic and blood repertoires seemed to show skewed V and J gene use. Unrelated individuals were reported by related research to share highly overlapping thymic repertoires.

The J gene is TRBJ2-5, the V gene TRBV27, with 10 positions matching TRBD2. The DNA end is a closer match to TRBJ2-7, so the J assignment may be wrong. The TCR comes from a boy in the first two years of life with a congenital heart defect. The sample comprised thymocytes. CDR3 protein: CASSEREGYEQYF. The CDR3 nucleotides read TGTGCCAGCAGCGAGCGGGAGGGCTACGAGCAGTACTTC.